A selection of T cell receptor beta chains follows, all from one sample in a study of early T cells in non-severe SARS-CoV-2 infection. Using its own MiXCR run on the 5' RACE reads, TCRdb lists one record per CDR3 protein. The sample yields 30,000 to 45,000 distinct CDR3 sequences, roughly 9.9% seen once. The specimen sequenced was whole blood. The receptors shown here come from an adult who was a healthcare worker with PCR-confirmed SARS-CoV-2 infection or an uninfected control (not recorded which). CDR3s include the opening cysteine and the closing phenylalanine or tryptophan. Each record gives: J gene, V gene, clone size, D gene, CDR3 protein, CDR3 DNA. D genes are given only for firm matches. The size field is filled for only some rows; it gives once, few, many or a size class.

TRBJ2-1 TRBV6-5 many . CATKRTGSGSNEQFF TGTGCCACCAAACGGACGGGGAGCGGCAGTAATGAGCAGTTCTTC
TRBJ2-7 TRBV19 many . CASSQTVRPIYEQYF TGTGCCAGTAGCCAGACAGTACGGCCGATCTACGAGCAGTACTTC
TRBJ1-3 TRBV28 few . CASRGADTIYF TGTGCCAGCAGGGGGGCGGACACCATATATTTT
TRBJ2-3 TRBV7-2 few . CASSFKDTQYF TGTGCCAGCAGCTTTAAAGATACGCAGTATTTT
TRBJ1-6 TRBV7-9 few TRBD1 CASSSGQGDSPLHF TGTGCCAGCAGCTCGGGACAGGGTGATTCACCCCTCCACTTT
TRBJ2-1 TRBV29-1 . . CSVPVGGEQFF TGCAGCGTCCCAGTTGGGGGCGAGCAGTTCTTC
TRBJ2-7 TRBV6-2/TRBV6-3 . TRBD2 CASSYVAGVPSSYEQYF TGTGCCAGCAGTTATGTAGCGGGGGTCCCCAGCTCCTACGAGCAGTACTTC
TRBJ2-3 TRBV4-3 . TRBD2 CASSQDQGTSTNTDTQYF TGCGCCAGCAGCCAAGATCAGGGGACTAGTACGAACACAGATACGCAGTATTTT
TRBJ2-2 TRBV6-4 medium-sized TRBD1 CASSRAGTGSNTGELFF TGTGCCAGCAGCAGAGCCGGGACAGGGTCGAACACCGGGGAGCTGTTTTTT
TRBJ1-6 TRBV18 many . CASSPPSYNSPLHF TGTGCCAGCTCACCGCCCTCCTATAATTCACCCCTCCACTTT
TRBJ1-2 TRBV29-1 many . CSVETSTSYTF TGCAGCGTTGAAACCAGCACCTCCTACACCTTC
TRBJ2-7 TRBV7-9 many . CASSLLSAGSRGYEQYF TGTGCCAGCAGCCTACTAAGCGCAGGGAGTAGGGGCTACGAGCAGTACTTC
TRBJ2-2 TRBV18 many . CASSPQIANTGELFF TGTGCCAGCTCACCGCAAATCGCGAACACCGGGGAGCTGTTTTTT
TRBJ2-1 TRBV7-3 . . CASSSMPVSSSYNEQFF TGTGCCAGCAGCTCCATGCCGGTGTCGAGCTCCTACAATGAGCAGTTCTTC
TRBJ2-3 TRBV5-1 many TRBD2 CASSLLAGGTDTQYF TGCGCCAGCAGCTTACTAGCGGGGGGCACAGATACGCAGTATTTT
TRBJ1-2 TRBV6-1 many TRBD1 CASSSGQGGYNGYTF TGTGCCAGCAGTTCCGGACAGGGGGGCTATAATGGCTACACCTTC
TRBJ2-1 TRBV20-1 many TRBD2 CSASLTAGVVQFF TGCAGTGCTAGTCTCACCGCGGGGGTCGTGCAGTTCTTC
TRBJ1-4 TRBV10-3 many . CAISLRGTANEKLFF TGTGCCATCAGTCTTAGAGGGACGGCTAATGAAAAACTGTTTTTT
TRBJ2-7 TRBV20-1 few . CSARFGGAGSDEQYF TGCAGTGCTAGATTTGGGGGGGCCGGGTCCGACGAGCAGTACTTC
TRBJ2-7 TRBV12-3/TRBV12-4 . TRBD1 CASSWTGKGNEQYF TGTGCCAGCAGTTGGACAGGGAAAGGGAACGAGCAGTACTTC
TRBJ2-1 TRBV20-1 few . CSARDAGTPYNEQFF TGCAGTGCTAGAGACGCGGGGACCCCCTACAATGAGCAGTTCTTC
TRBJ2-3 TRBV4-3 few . CASSQAGVNTDTQYF TGCGCCAGCAGCCAAGCGGGGGTCAACACAGATACGCAGTATTTT
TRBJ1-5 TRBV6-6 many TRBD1 CASSLRGGDQPQHF TGTGCCAGCAGTTTAAGAGGGGGCGATCAGCCCCAGCATTTT
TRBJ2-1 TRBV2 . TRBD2 CASSIPGLAGAPSYNEQFF TGTGCCAGCAGTATTCCGGGACTAGCGGGGGCCCCGTCATACAATGAGCAGTTCTTC
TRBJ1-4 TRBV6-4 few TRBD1 CASSYRGWLRTNEKLFF TGTGCCAGCAGTTACAGGGGGTGGTTGCGGACTAATGAAAAACTGTTTTTT
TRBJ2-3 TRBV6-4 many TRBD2 CASSHGLAGGPDTQYF TGTGCCAGCAGTCACGGACTAGCGGGGGGGCCAGATACGCAGTATTTT
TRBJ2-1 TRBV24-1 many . CATSEPTGIEQFF TGTGCCACCAGTGAACCCACAGGGATTGAGCAGTTCTTC
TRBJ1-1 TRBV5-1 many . CASSFQGGPTEAFF TGCGCCAGCAGTTTTCAAGGGGGGCCCACTGAAGCTTTCTTT
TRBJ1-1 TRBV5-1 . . CASSQAIGRNTEAFF TGCGCCAGCAGCCAAGCAATTGGACGGAACACTGAAGCTTTCTTT
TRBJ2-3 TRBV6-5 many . CASSYSRAGGDTDTQYF TGTGCCAGCAGTTACTCGAGGGCAGGCGGGGACACAGATACGCAGTATTTT
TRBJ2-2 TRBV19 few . CASSTSQTSTGELFF TGTGCCAGTAGTACTAGCCAGACAAGCACCGGGGAGCTGTTTTTT
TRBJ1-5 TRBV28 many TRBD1 CASSLQGVNSNQPQHF TGTGCCAGCAGTCTGCAGGGGGTAAATAGCAATCAGCCCCAGCATTTT
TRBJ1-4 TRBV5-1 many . CASSPWPRTNEKLFF TGCGCCAGCAGCCCGTGGCCTAGAACTAATGAAAAACTGTTTTTT
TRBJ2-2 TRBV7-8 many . CASSLVRGKVAGELFF TGTGCCAGCAGCTTAGTTCGGGGGAAGGTTGCCGGGGAGCTGTTTTTT
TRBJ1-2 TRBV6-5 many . CASSYGGADGYTF TGTGCCAGCAGTTATGGAGGGGCGGATGGCTACACCTTC
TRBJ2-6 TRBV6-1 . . CASSLHALSGANVLTF TGTGCCAGCAGTCTCCATGCTCTGTCTGGGGCCAACGTCCTGACTTTC
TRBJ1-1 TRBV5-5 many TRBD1 CASSWDRRGTEAFF TGTGCCAGCAGTTGGGACAGGAGAGGGACTGAAGCTTTCTTT
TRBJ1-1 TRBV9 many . CASSFRGSSTEAFF TGTGCCAGCAGCTTTCGAGGGAGTAGTACTGAAGCTTTCTTT
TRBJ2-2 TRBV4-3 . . CASSLTTVTGELFF TGCGCCAGCAGCCTCACCACAGTCACCGGGGAGCTGTTTTTT
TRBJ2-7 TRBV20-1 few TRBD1 CSAPKRGGQSRVDEQYF TGCAGTGCTCCCAAGAGAGGGGGACAGTCGAGAGTCGACGAGCAGTACTTC
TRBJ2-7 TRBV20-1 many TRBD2 CSASQLAGAYEQYF TGCAGTGCTAGCCAACTAGCGGGGGCCTACGAGCAGTACTTC
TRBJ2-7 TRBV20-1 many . CSARGHVNYEQYF TGCAGTGCTAGGGGACACGTGAACTACGAGCAGTACTTC
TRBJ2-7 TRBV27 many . CASSPLPAGTPYEQYF TGTGCCAGCAGTCCCCTCCCGGCTGGGACTCCCTACGAGCAGTACTTC
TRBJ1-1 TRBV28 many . CASTPWTSLNTEAFF TGTGCCAGCACCCCATGGACGTCCCTGAACACTGAAGCTTTCTTT
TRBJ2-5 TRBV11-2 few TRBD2 CASSLPTSGGQETQYF TGTGCCAGCAGCTTGCCGACTAGCGGGGGGCAAGAGACCCAGTACTTC